This TCR beta chain stems from a study of cytomegalovirus exposure and HLA in healthy donors. At the level of the study: The 110 or so validation repertoires used a platform that matched the one used for the 550 to 800 first-cohort repertoires, as a later analysis reported.

Only in-frame clones appear in the TCRdb table, and some are missing; sequencing was by immunoSEQ multiplex PCR. The sample contains under 250,000 clones, 70% to 90% of which appear only once. Study-level points and caveats: According to a subsequent analysis, TCR clusters from the first cohort were inclined to appear together in the 100 to 150 validation repertoires. TCR beta chains numbering 150 to 200 were designated cytomegalovirus-associated.

This clone appeared a few times. What it binds is unknown. V shed 2 bases and J shed 2 bases, with 21 bases lying between them. Germline CDR1 and CDR2: SGHDT and YYEEEE. This CDR3 has 18 amino acids. The sequencing input was PBMCs. The clonotype originates from a woman in her late teens or twenties in good health and CMV-seronegative. The V gene is TRBV5-6, the J gene TRBJ2-3; perhaps D is TRBD1 or TRBD2 (5 bases each). CDR3 sequence (DNA): TGTGCCAGCAGCTTTGCACCCTTTGGGACCGGCGACACAGATACGCAGTATTTT. This codes for CASSFAPFGTGDTDTQYF.